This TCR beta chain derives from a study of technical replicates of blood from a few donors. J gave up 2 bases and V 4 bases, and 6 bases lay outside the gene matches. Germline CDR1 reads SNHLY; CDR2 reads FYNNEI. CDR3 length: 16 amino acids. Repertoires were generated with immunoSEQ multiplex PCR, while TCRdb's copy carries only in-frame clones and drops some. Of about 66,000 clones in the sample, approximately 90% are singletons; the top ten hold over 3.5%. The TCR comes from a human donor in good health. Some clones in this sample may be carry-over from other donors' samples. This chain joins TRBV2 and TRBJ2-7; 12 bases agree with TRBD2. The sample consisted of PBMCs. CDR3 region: CASSARGLAGPYEQYF. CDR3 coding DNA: TGTGCCAGCAGTGCACGGGGACTAGCGGGCCCCTACGAGCAGTACTTC.